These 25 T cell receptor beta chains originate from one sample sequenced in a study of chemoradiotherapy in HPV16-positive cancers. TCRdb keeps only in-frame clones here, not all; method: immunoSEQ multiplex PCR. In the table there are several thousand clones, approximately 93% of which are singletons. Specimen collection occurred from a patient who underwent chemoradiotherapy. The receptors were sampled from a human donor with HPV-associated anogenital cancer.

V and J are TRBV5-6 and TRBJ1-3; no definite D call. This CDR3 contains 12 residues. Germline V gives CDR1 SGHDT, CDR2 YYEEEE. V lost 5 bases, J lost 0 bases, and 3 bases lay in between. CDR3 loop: CASRSSGNTIYF. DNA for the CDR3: TGTGCCAGCAGGAGCTCTGGAAACACCATATATTTT.

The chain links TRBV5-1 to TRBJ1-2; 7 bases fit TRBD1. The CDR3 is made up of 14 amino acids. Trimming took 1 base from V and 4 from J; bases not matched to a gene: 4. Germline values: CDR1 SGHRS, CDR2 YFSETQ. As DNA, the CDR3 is TGCGCCAGCAGCTTGCCAGGGGGAGTCTATGGCTACACCTTC. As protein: CASSLPGGVYGYTF. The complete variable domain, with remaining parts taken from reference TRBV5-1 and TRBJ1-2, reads KAGVTQTPRYLIKTRGQQVTLSCSPISGHRSVSWYQQTPGQGLQFLFEYFSETQRNKGNFPGRFSGRQFSNSRSEMNVSTLELGDSALYLCASSLPGGVYGYTFGSGTRLTVV.

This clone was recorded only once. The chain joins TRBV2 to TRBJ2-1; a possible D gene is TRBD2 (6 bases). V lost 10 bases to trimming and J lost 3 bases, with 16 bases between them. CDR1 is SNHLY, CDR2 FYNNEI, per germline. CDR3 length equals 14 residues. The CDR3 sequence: CATRREAVYNEQFF. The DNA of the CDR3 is TGTGCCACCCGCAGGGAGGCCGTCTACAATGAGCAGTTCTTC.

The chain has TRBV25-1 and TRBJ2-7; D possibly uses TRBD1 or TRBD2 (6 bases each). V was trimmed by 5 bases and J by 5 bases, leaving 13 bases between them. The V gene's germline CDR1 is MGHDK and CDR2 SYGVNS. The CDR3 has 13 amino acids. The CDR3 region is CASSLQGLDEQYF. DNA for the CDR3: TGTGCCAGCAGTCTACAGGGACTGGACGAGCAGTACTTC.

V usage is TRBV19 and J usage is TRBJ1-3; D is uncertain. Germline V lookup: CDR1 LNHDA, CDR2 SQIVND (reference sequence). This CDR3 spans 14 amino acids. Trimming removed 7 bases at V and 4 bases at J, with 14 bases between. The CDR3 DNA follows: TGTGCCAGTACGGAGAACCCCAGCGGAAACACCATATATTTT. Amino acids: CASTENPSGNTIYF.

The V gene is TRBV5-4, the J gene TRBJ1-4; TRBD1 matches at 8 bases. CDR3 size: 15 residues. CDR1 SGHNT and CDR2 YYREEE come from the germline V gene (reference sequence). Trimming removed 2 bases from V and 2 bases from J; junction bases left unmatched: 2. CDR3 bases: TGTGCCAGCAGCTTCGACAGGGGTACTAATGAAAAACTGTTTTTT. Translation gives CASSFDRGTNEKLFF.

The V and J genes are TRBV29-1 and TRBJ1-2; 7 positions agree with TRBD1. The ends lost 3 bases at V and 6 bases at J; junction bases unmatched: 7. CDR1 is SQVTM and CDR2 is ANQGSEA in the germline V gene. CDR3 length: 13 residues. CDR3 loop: CSVEYTGENGYTF. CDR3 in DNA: TGCAGCGTTGAGTATACAGGGGAAAATGGCTACACCTTC.

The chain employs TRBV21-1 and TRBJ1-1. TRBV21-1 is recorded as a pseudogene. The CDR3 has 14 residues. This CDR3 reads CASRMRESYTEAFF. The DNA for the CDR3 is TGTGCCAGCCGCATGCGGGAGAGTTACACTGAAGCTTTCTTT.

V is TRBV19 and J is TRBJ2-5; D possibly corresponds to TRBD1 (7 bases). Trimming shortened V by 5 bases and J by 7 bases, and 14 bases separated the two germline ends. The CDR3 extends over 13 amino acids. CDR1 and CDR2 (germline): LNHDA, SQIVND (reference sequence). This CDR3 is CASSGGTAGTQYF. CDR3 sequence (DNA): TGTGCCAGTAGTGGCGGGACAGCAGGGACCCAGTACTTC.

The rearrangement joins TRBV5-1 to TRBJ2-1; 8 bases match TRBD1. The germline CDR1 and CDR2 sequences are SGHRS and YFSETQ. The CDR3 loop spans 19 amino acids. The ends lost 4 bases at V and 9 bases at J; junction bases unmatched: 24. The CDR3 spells CASSGRGTGVQGVVGEQFF. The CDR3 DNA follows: TGCGCCAGCAGCGGACGGGGGACGGGAGTACAGGGGGTGGTGGGTGAGCAGTTCTTC.

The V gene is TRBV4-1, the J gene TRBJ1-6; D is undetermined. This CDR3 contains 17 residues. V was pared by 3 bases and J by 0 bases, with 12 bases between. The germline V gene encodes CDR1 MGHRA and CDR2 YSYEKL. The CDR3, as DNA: TGCGCCAGCAGCCAGGGAGTTCAGAGCTCCTATAATTCACCCCTCCACTTT. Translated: CASSQGVQSSYNSPLHF.

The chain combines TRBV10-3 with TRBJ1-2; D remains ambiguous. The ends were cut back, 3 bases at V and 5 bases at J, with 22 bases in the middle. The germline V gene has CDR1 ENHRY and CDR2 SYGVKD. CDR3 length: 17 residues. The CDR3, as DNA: TGTGCCATCAGTGATACAGTAAGAGATCGAGAAAAGTATGGCTACACCTTC. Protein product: CAISDTVRDREKYGYTF.

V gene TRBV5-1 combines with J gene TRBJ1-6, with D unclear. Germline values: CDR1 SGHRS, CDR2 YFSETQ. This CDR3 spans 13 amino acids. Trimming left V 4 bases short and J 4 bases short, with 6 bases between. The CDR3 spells CASSAQYNSPLHF. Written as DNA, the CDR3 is TGCGCCAGCAGCGCCCAATATAATTCACCCCTCCACTTT.

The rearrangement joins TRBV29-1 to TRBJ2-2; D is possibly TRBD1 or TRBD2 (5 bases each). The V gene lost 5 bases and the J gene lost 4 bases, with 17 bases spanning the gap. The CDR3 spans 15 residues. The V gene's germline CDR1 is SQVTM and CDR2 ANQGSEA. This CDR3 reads CSVPAAGTSTGELFF. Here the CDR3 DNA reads TGCAGCGTTCCCGCGGCCGGGACCAGCACCGGGGAGCTGTTTTTT.

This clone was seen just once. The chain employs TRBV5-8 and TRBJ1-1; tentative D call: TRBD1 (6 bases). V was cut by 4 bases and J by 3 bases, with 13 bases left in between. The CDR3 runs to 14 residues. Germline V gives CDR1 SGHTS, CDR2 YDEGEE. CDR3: CASSARTEHTEAFF. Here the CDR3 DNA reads TGTGCCAGCAGCGCAAGGACAGAACACACTGAAGCTTTCTTT.

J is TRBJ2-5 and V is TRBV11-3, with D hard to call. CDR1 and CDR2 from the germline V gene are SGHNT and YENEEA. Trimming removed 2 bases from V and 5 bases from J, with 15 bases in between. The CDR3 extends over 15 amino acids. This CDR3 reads CASSLRYTAMETQYF. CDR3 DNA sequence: TGTGCCAGCAGCTTACGTTACACCGCCATGGAGACCCAGTACTTC.

The CDR3 region has the DNA TGTGCCAGCAGCACGGGGGATGAGCAGTTCTTC. It encodes CASSTGDEQFF. V gene TRBV9 combines with J gene TRBJ2-1, with a weak D call TRBD2 (6 bases). This CDR3 region has 11 residues. Germline V CDR1 and CDR2: SGDLS, YYNGEE. Trimming pared 4 bases from V and 8 bases from J, leaving 7 bases between.

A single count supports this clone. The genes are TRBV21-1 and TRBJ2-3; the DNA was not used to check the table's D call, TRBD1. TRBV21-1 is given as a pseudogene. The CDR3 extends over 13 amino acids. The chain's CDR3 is CAGNRGFTDTQYF. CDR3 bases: TGTGCCGGTAACAGGGGATTCACAGATACGCAGTATTTT.

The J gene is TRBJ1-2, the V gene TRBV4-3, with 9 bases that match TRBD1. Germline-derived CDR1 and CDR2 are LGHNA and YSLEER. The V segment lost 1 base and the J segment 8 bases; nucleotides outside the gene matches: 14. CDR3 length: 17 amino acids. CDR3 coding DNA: TGCGCCAGCAGCCAAGCACTAGGGTCCGGGACAGGGCGCGGCTACACCTTC. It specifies CASSQALGSGTGRGYTF.

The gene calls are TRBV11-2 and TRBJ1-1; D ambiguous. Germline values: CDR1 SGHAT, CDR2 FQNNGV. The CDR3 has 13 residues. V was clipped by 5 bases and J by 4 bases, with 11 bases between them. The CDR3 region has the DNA TGTGCCAGCAGCCCTCGGGTATTCACTGAAGCTTTCTTT. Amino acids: CASSPRVFTEAFF.

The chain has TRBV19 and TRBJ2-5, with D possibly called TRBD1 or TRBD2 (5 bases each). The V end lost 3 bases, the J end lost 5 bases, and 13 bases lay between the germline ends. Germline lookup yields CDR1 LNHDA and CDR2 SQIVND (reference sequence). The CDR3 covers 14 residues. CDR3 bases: TGTGCCAGTAGTATTGGGGGTTATGTGGAGACCCAGTACTTC. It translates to CASSIGGYVETQYF.

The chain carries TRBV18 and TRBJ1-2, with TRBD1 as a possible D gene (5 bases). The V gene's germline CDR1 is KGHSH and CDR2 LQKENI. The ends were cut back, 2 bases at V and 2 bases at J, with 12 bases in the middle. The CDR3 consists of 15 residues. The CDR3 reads CASSPSRGSNYGYTF. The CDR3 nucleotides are TGTGCCAGCTCACCATCGAGGGGTTCAAACTATGGCTACACCTTC.

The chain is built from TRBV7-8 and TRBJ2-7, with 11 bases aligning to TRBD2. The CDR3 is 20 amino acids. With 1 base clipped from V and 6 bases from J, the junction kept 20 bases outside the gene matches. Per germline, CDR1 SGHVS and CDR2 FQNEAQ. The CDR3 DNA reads TGTGCCAGCAGCTTAGTAGGGGGGTTAGTCACTAGCGGGGGTTTCTCCGAGCAGTACTTC. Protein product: CASSLVGGLVTSGGFSEQYF. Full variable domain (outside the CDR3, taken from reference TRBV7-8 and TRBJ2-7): GAGVSQSPRYKVAKRGQDVALRCDPISGHVSLFWYQQALGQGPEFLTYFQNEAQLDKSGLPSDRFFAERPEGSVSTLKIQRTQQEDSAVYLCASSLVGGLVTSGGFSEQYFGPGTRLTVT.

CDR3 coding DNA: TGTGCCAGCAGCCCTCGGGGAAGTCGTGGTCAGCCCCAGCATTTT. This gives the protein CASSPRGSRGQPQHF. The gene calls are TRBV7-2 and TRBJ1-5; no clear D. V was shortened by 5 bases and J by 6 bases, with 17 bases between the two germline ends. Germline CDR1 reads SGHTA; CDR2 reads FQGNSA. The CDR3 is 15 amino acids.

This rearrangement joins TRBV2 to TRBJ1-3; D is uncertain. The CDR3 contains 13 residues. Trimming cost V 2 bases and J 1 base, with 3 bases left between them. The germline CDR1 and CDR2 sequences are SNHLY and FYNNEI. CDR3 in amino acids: CASSEHSGNTIYF. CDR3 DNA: TGTGCCAGCAGTGAACATTCTGGAAACACCATATATTTT.